This TCR beta chain was captured in a study of blood T cell repertoires in COVID-19. Overall study context: Sites across the United States, Italy and Spain contributed samples from acute and convalescent COVID-19. T cells, B-cell-depleted T cells, or PBMCs supplied cDNA or gDNA.

CDR1 and CDR2 (germline): WNHNN, SYGVQD (reference sequence). The CDR3 has 15 residues. Between the trimmed V and J ends, which lost 3 bases and 0 bases, there was a span of 12 bases. Followed longitudinally, the Seattle patients had been enrolled during active infection. Clones were read by immunoSEQ multiplex PCR, and TCRdb kept only the in-frame ones, dropping some. The table records about 200,000 clones, roughly 84% of them present only once. This receptor was obtained from a man between 50 and 59 years old with COVID-19, enrolled during active disease. The sample comprised peripheral blood. The rearrangement uses TRBV10-1 and TRBJ2-7, with a possible D match to TRBD1 (5 bases). The CDR3 here is CASSDTPGNSYEQYF. The CDR3 nucleotides are TGCGCCAGCAGTGATACGCCAGGGAACTCCTACGAGCAGTACTTC.